This T cell receptor beta chain was identified during a study of shared clonotypes between healthy human individuals. Study at large: Each donor's CD4 naive and CD4 memory cells filled three plates apiece, CD8 naive two, and CD8 memory one. General study results and limits: Owing to a small donor count, the genetic and exposure-history diversity represented was limited. What rarefaction showed was incomplete sorted-subset sequencing despite large depth.

Terminally differentiated effector memory CD45RA+ cells were excluded by CCR7 positive selection of CD45RO-negative cells. Losses at the gene ends were 0 bases for V and 5 bases for J; bases not matched to a gene: 7. From germline, CDR1 is SGHRS and CDR2 YFSETQ. The CDR3 contains 15 residues. On this clone itself: Its antigen is still unknown.

The input for sorted-subset replicate PCRs was around 0.2 ug DNA, 30,000 or so T cell genomes. Method: immunoSEQ multiplex PCR; TCRdb's copy keeps in-frame clones and lacks some. The profile shows roughly 850,000 clones, about 96% of them singletons. This receptor was taken from a young man in good health. The sample comprised naive CD8+ T cells sorted from blood. This chain joins TRBV5-1 and TRBJ2-5; 7 bases are a match to TRBD1. CDR3 sequence reads: CASSLETGVGETQYF. DNA for the CDR3: TGCGCCAGCAGCTTGGAAACAGGGGTGGGGGAGACCCAGTACTTC.